This T cell receptor (beta chain) derives from a study of blood T cells in healthy people across ages. Points from the study as a whole: The long-lived group displayed more naive CD4+ cells, plus higher diversity, than the aged donors did.

As regards this clonotype: What it binds is unknown.

CDR3 length equals 15 residues. Trimming pared 3 bases from V and 0 bases from J, leaving 9 bases between. Germline V gene data show CDR1 as SGHRS and CDR2 as YFSETQ. Extraction of total RNA produced a minimum of 5.5 micrograms from each sample. For the second PCR, which ran for roughly 7 to 11 cycles, a sample-barcoded 5' primer and a J-beta primer mix were used. TCRdb used MiXCR to reprocess the 5' RACE reads, holding one entry per CDR3 protein. The data contain almost 800,000 distinct CDR3 sequences, 58% of them singletons. Sequenced material: blood. The sequence was obtained from a man aged 25 to 45 in good health. The chain combines TRBV5-1 with TRBJ1-4, with D unresolved. The CDR3 loop reads CASSSNAATNEKLFF. The DNA of the CDR3 is TGCGCCAGCAGCTCCAACGCAGCAACTAATGAAAAACTGTTTTTT.